The entry that follows covers one T cell receptor (beta chain) sequence. One base away lies a much larger clone, so this may be a sequencing read error. Time point reported: after trial treatment. Indicated treatment: LDRT plus nivolumab, ipilimumab, low-dose cyclophosphamide and aspirin (RACIN trial). Eligibility was restricted to patients presenting with advanced solid tumors that lacked tumor-infiltrating lymphocytes. With TRAV- and TRBV-specific primers, first-strand cDNA was made, covering the alpha and beta chains. The authors ran around 19 PCR cycles to amplify TCRs with a constant-region primer and V-primer adapter. TCRdb used MiXCR to reprocess the reads, holding one entry per CDR3 protein. This sample has about 97,000 distinct CDR3 sequences, with 20% found just once. This specimen belongs to a study of low-dose radiotherapy and immunotherapy resistance in tumors. The CDR3 extends over 17 amino acids. After removal of 5 bases from V and 3 bases from J, the junction contained 10 bases not matched to a gene.

The sequenced sample was PBMCs, obtained after low-dose radiotherapy plus immunotherapy. The sequence came from a male donor with prostate cancer. V and J are TRBV12-3 or TRBV12-4 and TRBJ2-5, with TRBD2 matching 12 bases. CDR3 region: CASSRCLLAGGEETQYF. CDR3 sequence (DNA): TGTGCCAGCAGTCGTTGCCTACTAGCGGGGGGAGAAGAGACCCAGTACTTC.